The 5 T cell receptor beta chains listed next were all sequenced from one sample in a study of shared clonotypes between healthy human individuals. Profiled with immunoSEQ multiplex PCR; TCRdb holds only in-frame clones, not every one. Of 500,000 to 650,000 clones listed, around three quarters are singletons. The sample was PBMCs. The receptors were gathered from a woman in her thirties or forties in good health. Some clones in this sample may be carry-over from other donors' samples.

This sequence joins TRBV27 and TRBJ2-7; TRBD2 matches at 8 bases. Germline CDR1 reads MNHEY; CDR2 reads SMNVEV (reference sequence). CDR3 length: 15 amino acids. J lost 2 bases, V lost 5 bases, and 8 bases had no gene match. CDR3 sequence (DNA): TGTGCCAGCAGTGCCCCCGGGGGGGGCACCTACGAGCAGTACTTC. Translating it yields CASSAPGGGTYEQYF.

V usage is TRBV5-4 and J usage is TRBJ2-7; 7 nucleotides match TRBD2. The CDR3 runs 15 residues. Germline CDR1 reads SGHNT; CDR2 reads YYREEE (reference sequence). V shed 2 bases, J shed 0 bases, and the junction held 5 bases outside the gene matches. The CDR3 spells CASSLASGISYEQYF. DNA for the CDR3: TGTGCCAGCAGCTTAGCTAGCGGAATCTCCTACGAGCAGTACTTC.

The genes are TRBV5-5 and TRBJ2-2; a weak D match, TRBD2 (7 bases). V was trimmed by 4 bases and J by 2 bases, leaving 18 bases between them. Germline CDR1 reads SGHKS; CDR2 reads YYEKEE (reference sequence). This CDR3 contains 17 residues. The CDR3 DNA is TGTGCCAGCAGCCACCGGGGGGCACGTATAAACACCGGGGAGCTGTTTTTT. Translating gives CASSHRGARINTGELFF.

The CDR3 loop reads CASSYPLGSYQETQYF. CDR3 nucleotide sequence: TGTGCCAGCAGTTACCCCCTTGGCAGCTACCAAGAGACCCAGTACTTC. The V call is TRBV6-6, the J call TRBJ2-5; D gene unclear. V lost 2 bases and J 0 bases, leaving 13 bases between the germline ends. CDR1 is MNHNY, CDR2 SVGAGI, per germline (reference sequence). CDR3 length: 16 amino acids.

The J gene is TRBJ2-7, the V gene TRBV7-9; D is uncertain. Germline values: CDR1 SEHNR, CDR2 FQNEAQ (reference sequence). This CDR3 is 13 amino acids long. V lost 1 base and J 5 bases, leaving 9 bases between the germline ends. The CDR3 reads CASSLVIGDEQYF. The DNA for the CDR3 is TGTGCCAGCAGCTTAGTGATTGGGGACGAGCAGTACTTC.